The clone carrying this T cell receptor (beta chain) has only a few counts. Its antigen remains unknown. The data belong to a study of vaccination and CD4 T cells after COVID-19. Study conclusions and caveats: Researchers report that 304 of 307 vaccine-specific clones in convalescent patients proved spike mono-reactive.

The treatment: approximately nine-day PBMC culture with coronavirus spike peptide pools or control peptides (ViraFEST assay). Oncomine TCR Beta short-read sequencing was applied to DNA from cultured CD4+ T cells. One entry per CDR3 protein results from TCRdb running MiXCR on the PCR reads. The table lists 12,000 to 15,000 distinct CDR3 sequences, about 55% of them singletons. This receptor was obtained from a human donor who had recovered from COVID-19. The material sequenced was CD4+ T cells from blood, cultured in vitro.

CDR3 coding DNA: TGTGCCTGGAGTCGCAGAGCAGATACGCAGTATTTT. Its protein is CAWSRRADTQYF. This sequence joins TRBV30 and TRBJ2-3, with no clear D. This CDR3 contains 12 residues. V lost 2 bases, J lost 4 bases, and 7 bases lay in between. Germline V gives CDR1 GTSNPN, CDR2 SVGIG (reference sequence).